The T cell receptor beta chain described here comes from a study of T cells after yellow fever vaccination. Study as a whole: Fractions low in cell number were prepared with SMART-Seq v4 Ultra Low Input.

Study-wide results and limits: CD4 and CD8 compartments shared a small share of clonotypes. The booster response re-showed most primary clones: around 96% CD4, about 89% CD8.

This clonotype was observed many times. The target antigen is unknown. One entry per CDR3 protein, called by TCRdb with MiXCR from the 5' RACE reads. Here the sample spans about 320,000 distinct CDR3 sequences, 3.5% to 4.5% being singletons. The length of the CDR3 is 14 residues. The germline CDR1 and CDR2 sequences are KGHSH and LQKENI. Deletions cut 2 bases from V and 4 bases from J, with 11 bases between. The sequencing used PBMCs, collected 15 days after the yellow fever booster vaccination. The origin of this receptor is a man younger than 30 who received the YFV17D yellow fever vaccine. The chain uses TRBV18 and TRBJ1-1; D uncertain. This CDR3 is CASSPISDTTEAFF. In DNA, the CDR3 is TGTGCCAGCTCACCAATCTCTGATACCACTGAAGCTTTCTTT.